Each of the 19 T cell receptor beta chains below was sequenced from the same sample in a study of T cell repertoires in cytomegalovirus infection (dated by TCRdb to about 2019). Antigen specificity for these receptors is unknown. Instrument on record: Illumina HiSeq 1500. TCRdb reworked the public reads: Q25 trimming with fastp, MiXCR clone assembly, productive beta chains retained. CDR3 protein sequences are deduplicated, and each keeps its most common genes and DNA. This sample holds roughly 280,000 distinct CDR3 sequences; approximately 22% were observed only once. The top ten clones comprise roughly 19% of the sample. In light of the paper, this sample's treatment or condition label describes: in vitro stimulation with specific CMV peptide epitopes to enrich CMV-specific T cells. The sample consisted of cultured PBMCs, taken from culture after CMV antigen stimulation. These receptors were taken from a human donor in good health (CMV status not recorded). Some clones in this sample may be carry-over from other donors' samples.

J is TRBJ1-2 and V is TRBV7-8; D may be TRBD1 (6 bases). With 5 bases removed from V and 4 bases from J, the gap between germline ends came to 17 bases. The germline CDR1 and CDR2 sequences are SGHVS and FQNEAQ. There are 15 residues in the CDR3. The CDR3 loop is CASSPLSGGGYGYTF. CDR3 nucleotides: TGTGCCAGCAGCCCTTTGTCTGGGGGCGGCTATGGCTACACCTTC.

There are many counts of this clonotype. This rearrangement joins TRBV15 to TRBJ2-3, with D unclear. The germline V and J ends were trimmed by 3 bases and 1 base, with 5 bases remaining between them. The CDR3 sequence is 13 residues long. The V gene's germline CDR1 is LNHNV and CDR2 YYDKDF (reference sequence). CDR3 nucleotide sequence: TGTGCCACCAGCAGGCAGGGCACAGATACGCAGTATTTT. Translating it yields CATSRQGTDTQYF.

The V call is TRBV27, the J call TRBJ2-3; TRBD2 agrees at 8 bases. Trimming took 7 bases from V and 0 from J; bases not matched to a gene: 15. The CDR3 extends over 18 amino acids. From germline, CDR1 is MNHEY and CDR2 SMNVEV (reference sequence). CDR3 coding DNA: TGTGCCAGCAACCCGGTGGGGGTAGCGGGACCTAGCACAGATACGCAGTATTTT. This codes for CASNPVGVAGPSTDTQYF.

The table lists this clonotype with many counts. This sequence joins TRBV6-2 or TRBV6-3 and TRBJ2-5; D is perhaps TRBD1 (5 bases). Trimming removed 8 bases at V and 2 bases at J, with 18 bases between. This CDR3 has 15 amino acids. CDR1 and CDR2 (germline): MNHEY, SVGEGT. This chain's CDR3 is CASGAPSSGQETQYF. The CDR3 nucleotides are TGTGCCAGCGGGGCTCCGAGTTCCGGTCAAGAGACCCAGTACTTC.

The chain combines TRBV7-9 with TRBJ2-7; tentatively, D is TRBD1 (5 bases). This CDR3 has 14 amino acids. CDR1 and CDR2 (germline): SEHNR, FQNEAQ (reference sequence). V was clipped by 5 bases and J by 1 base, with 12 bases between them. CDR3 region: CASSPPTVSYEQYF. The CDR3 DNA follows: TGTGCCAGCAGCCCGCCGACAGTTTCCTACGAGCAGTACTTC.

This clonotype was detected ten times or more. The V and J genes are TRBV18 and TRBJ2-7; D uncertain. CDR3 length: 14 amino acids. Trimming stripped 3 bases from V and 3 bases from J, with 12 bases between. The germline gives CDR1 KGHSH, CDR2 LQKENI. DNA of the CDR3: TGTGCCAGCTCACCGTTGGACGGCAGCTACGAGCAGTACTTC. As protein: CASSPLDGSYEQYF.

The sample holds many counts of this clonotype. The rearrangement joins TRBV6-1 to TRBJ1-2; no definite D call. This CDR3 region has 13 residues. The germline CDR1 and CDR2 sequences are MNHNS and SASEGT. Trimming pared 5 bases from V and 1 base from J, leaving 8 bases between. The CDR3 region has the DNA TGTGCCAGCAGTTTCGACCTTAACTATGGCTACACCTTC. It is translated as CASSFDLNYGYTF.

The chain is built from TRBV24-1 and TRBJ2-1; TRBD2 is a possible D gene (5 bases). CDR1 KGHDR and CDR2 SFDVKD come from the germline V gene. The CDR3 sequence is 12 residues long. Trimming stripped 3 bases from V and 13 bases from J, with 12 bases between. Here the CDR3 DNA reads TGTGCCACCAGTGATATAGGACTGGGCCAGTTCTTC. This sequence encodes CATSDIGLGQFF.

This clonotype has a count of ten or more. The chain is built from TRBV7-2 and TRBJ2-6; TRBD2 aligns across 10 bases. Germline CDR1 SGHTA, CDR2 FQGNSA. V was pared by 6 bases and J by 2 bases, with 13 bases of the junction left unmatched. The CDR3 has 19 amino acids. CDR3 nucleotide sequence: TGTGCCAGCAGTCGTCTAGCGGGAGTTCATCCTGCTGGGGCCAACGTCCTGACTTTC. Protein product: CASSRLAGVHPAGANVLTF.

This clonotype was detected only a few times. The chain has TRBV27 and TRBJ1-1, with 9 bases fitting TRBD1. This CDR3 region has 15 residues. Losses at the gene ends were 3 bases for V and 7 bases for J; bases not matched to a gene: 9. Germline lookup yields CDR1 MNHEY and CDR2 SMNVEV (reference sequence). The CDR3 loop is CASSLSGTGSYEAFF. As DNA, the CDR3 is TGTGCCAGCAGTTTGTCCGGGACAGGGTCCTATGAAGCTTTCTTT.

This clonotype has a handful of counts. The chain couples TRBV7-9 to TRBJ1-6; 8 bases are shared with TRBD1. V was pared by 4 bases and J by 6 bases, with 2 bases of the junction left unmatched. The CDR3 has 14 amino acids. Germline CDR1 is SEHNR and CDR2 is FQNEAQ (reference sequence). The CDR3 loop reads CASSSDRGNSPLHF. The CDR3 nucleotides read TGTGCCAGCAGCTCCGACAGGGGTAATTCACCCCTCCACTTT.

This clonotype was seen repeatedly, ten times or more. DNA for the CDR3: TGTGCCAGCAGCTTAAATTCGCGAACCTCCTATAATTCACCCCTCCACTTT. Its protein product is CASSLNSRTSYNSPLHF. The chain has TRBV7-2 and TRBJ1-6; unclear D gene. CDR1 and CDR2 (germline): SGHTA, FQGNSA. Trimming took 2 bases from V and 0 from J, leaving 11 bases between them. The length of the CDR3 is 17 residues. Looking up the rest from reference TRBV7-2 and TRBJ1-6 gives the full variable domain: GAGVSQSPSNKVTEKGKDVELRCDPISGHTALYWYRQSLGQGLEFLIYFQGNSAPDKSGLPSDRFSAERTGGSVSTLTIQRTQQEDSAVYLCASSLNSRTSYNSPLHFGNGTRLTVT.

This clonotype was counted a few times. This rearrangement joins TRBV20-1 to TRBJ2-3, with D tentatively TRBD2 (6 bases). The ends were cut back, 6 bases at V and 2 bases at J, with 12 bases in the middle. Looked up from germline, CDR1 is DFQATT and CDR2 is SNEGSKA (reference sequence). The CDR3 has 13 amino acids. For the CDR3, the DNA is TGCAGTGCCTTTAGCGGTTACACAGATACGCAGTATTTT. This encodes CSAFSGYTDTQYF.

This clonotype was recorded a few times. The rearrangement links TRBV19 to TRBJ1-3; TRBD1 aligns across 7 bases. The V and J ends lost 6 bases and 0 bases, in that order; junction bases with no gene match: 2. The germline CDR1 and CDR2 sequences are LNHDA and SQIVND (reference sequence). This CDR3 region has 14 residues. The CDR3 is CASSGQASGNTIYF. In nucleotides, the CDR3 is TGTGCCAGTAGCGGACAGGCCTCTGGAAACACCATATATTTT.

This clonotype was counted a few times. The chain has TRBV7-9 and TRBJ1-1, with D possibly being TRBD1 (5 bases). Trimming stripped 8 bases from V and 0 bases from J, with 13 bases between. This CDR3 is 14 amino acids long. CDR1 SEHNR and CDR2 FQNEAQ come from the germline V gene (reference sequence). DNA of the CDR3: TGTGCCAGCCGAGCCTCGGGGCTGAACACTGAAGCTTTCTTT. Translation: CASRASGLNTEAFF. Full variable domain (rest looked up from reference TRBV7-9 and TRBJ1-1): DTGVSQNPRHKITKRGQNVTFRCDPISEHNRLYWYRQTLGQGPEFLTYFQNEAQLEKSRLLSDRFSAERPKGSFSTLEIQRTEQGDSAMYLCASRASGLNTEAFFGQGTRLTVV.

This clonotype was counted only a few times. CDR3 region: CASSQEFGSTQETQYF. The CDR3, as DNA: TGCGCCAGCAGCCAAGAATTCGGTAGTACTCAAGAGACCCAGTACTTC. The chain couples TRBV4-3 to TRBJ2-5; D gene ambiguous. The CDR3 runs to 16 residues. CDR1 LGHNA and CDR2 YSLEER come from the germline V gene. The V end lost 0 bases, the J end lost 2 bases, and 13 bases lay between the germline ends.

The CDR3: CASSEREGLSTDTQYF. For the CDR3, the DNA is TGTGCCAGCAGTGAGCGAGAAGGCCTTAGCACAGATACGCAGTATTTT. V gene TRBV6-1 combines with J gene TRBJ2-3, with D unresolved. V was pared by 3 bases and J by 0 bases, with 13 bases between. The CDR3 is 16 residues long. The germline gives CDR1 MNHNS, CDR2 SASEGT.

A few counts support this clonotype. V gene TRBV5-4 combines with J gene TRBJ1-2, with 10 positions matching TRBD1. The junction had 14 bases not matched to a gene; V was cut back by 4 bases and J by 8 bases. Per the germline V gene, CDR1 is SGHNT and CDR2 is YYREEE (reference sequence). The CDR3 is 16 amino acids. The CDR3 sequence is CASSREARDRGKGYTF. CDR3 nucleotides: TGTGCCAGCAGCCGAGAGGCCCGGGACAGGGGAAAAGGCTACACCTTC. The full variable domain, rest sourced from reference TRBV5-4 and TRBJ1-2, is ETGVTQSPTHLIKTRGQQVTLRCSSQSGHNTVSWYQQALGQGPQFIFQYYREEENGRGNFPPRFSGLQFPNYSSELNVNALELDDSALYLCASSREARDRGKGYTFGSGTRLTVV.

V gene TRBV4-1 combines with J gene TRBJ2-7; 13 nucleotides match TRBD2. The CDR3 is 18 residues long. The trim removed 7 bases at V and 5 bases at J, leaving 17 bases unmatched. Germline loops: CDR1 MGHRA, CDR2 YSYEKL. DNA of the CDR3: TGCGCCAGCACCTCCGGACTAGCGGGAGTCCTAATTGCCCACGAGCAGTACGTC. Translation gives CASTSGLAGVLIAHEQYV.